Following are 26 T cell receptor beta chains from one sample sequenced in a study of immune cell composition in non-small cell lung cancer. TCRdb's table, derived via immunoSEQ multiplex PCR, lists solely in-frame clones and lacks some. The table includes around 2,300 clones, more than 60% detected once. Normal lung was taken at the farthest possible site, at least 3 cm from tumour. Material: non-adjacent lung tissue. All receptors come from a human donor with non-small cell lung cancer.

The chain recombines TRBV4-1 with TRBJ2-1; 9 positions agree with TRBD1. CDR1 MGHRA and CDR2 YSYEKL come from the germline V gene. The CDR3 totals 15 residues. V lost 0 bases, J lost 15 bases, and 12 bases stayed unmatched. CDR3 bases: TGCGCCAGCAGCCAAGACAAGCGGTGGGGGACAGGGCCGTTCTTC. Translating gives CASSQDKRWGTGPFF.

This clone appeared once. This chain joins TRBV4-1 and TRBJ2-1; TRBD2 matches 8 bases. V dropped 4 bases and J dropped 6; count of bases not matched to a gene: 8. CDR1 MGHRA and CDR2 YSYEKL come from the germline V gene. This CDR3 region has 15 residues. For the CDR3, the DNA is TGCGCCAGCAGCCTCATCGGGGGGGCTGGCAATGAGCAGTTCTTC. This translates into CASSLIGGAGNEQFF.

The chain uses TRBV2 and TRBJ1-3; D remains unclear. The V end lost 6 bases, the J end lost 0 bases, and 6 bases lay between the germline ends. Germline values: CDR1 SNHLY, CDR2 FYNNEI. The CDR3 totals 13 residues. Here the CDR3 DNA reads TGTGCCAGCAGCACAGACTCTGGAAACACCATATATTTT. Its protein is CASSTDSGNTIYF.

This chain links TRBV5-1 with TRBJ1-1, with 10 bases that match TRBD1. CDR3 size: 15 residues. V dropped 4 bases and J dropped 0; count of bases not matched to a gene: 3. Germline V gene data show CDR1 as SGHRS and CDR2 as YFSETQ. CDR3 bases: TGCGCCAGCAGCCCGGGACAGGGGTTGAACACTGAAGCTTTCTTT. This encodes CASSPGQGLNTEAFF.

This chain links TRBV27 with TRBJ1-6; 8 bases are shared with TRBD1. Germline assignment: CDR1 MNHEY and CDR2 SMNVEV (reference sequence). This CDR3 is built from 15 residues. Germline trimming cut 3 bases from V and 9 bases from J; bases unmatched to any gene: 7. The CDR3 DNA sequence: TGTGCCAGCAGTTTTACAGGACAGGGAGGTTCACCCCTCCACTTT. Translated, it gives CASSFTGQGGSPLHF.

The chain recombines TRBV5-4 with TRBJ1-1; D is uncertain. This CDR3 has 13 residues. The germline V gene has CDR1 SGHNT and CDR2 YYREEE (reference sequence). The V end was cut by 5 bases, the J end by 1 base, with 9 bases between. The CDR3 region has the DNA TGTGCCAGCAGGGACGGAGGGAACACTGAAGCTTTCTTT. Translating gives CASRDGGNTEAFF.

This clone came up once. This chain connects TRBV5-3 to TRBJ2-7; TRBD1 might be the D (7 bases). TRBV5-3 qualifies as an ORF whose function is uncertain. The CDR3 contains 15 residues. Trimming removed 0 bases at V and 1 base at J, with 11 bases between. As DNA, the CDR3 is TGTGCCAGAAGCTTGGACAGGGGAGGATCCTACGAGCAGTACTTC. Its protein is CARSLDRGGSYEQYF.

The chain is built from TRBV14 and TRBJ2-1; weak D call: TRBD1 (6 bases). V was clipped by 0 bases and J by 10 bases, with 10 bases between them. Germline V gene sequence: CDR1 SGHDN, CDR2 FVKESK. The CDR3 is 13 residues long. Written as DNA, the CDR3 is TGTGCCAGCAGCCAAGAGTTGGGGACAGAGCAGTTCTTC. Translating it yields CASSQELGTEQFF.

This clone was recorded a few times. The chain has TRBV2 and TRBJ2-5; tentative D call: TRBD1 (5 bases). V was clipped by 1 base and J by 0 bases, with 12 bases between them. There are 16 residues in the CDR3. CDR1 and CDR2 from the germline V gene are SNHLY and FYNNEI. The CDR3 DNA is TGTGCCAGCAGTGAAGACGGTGGGGCCAACCAAGAGACCCAGTACTTC. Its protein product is CASSEDGGANQETQYF.

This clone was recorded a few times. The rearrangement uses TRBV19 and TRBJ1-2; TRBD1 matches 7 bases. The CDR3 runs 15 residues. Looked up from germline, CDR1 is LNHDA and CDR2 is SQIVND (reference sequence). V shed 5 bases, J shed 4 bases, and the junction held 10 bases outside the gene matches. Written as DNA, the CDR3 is TGTGCCAGTAGTCCTACAGGGGTACGGACCTATGGCTACACCTTC. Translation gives CASSPTGVRTYGYTF.

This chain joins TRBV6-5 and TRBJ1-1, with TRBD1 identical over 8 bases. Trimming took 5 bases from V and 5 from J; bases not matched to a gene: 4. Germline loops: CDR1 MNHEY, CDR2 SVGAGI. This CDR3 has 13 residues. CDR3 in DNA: TGTGCCAGCAGTACAGGGGGAAATACTGAAGCTTTCTTT. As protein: CASSTGGNTEAFF.

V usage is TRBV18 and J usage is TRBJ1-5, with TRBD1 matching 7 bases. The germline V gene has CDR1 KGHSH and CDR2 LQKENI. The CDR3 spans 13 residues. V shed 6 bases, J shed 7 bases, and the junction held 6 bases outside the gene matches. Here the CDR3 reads CASSLKQGQPQHF. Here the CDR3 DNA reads TGTGCCAGCTCTCTTAAACAGGGGCAGCCCCAGCATTTT.

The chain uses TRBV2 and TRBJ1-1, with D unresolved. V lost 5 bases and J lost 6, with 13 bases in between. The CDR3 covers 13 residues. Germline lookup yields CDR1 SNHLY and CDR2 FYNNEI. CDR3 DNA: TGTGCCAGCAGTACTTTCCGCGGTGCTGAAGCTTTCTTT. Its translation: CASSTFRGAEAFF.

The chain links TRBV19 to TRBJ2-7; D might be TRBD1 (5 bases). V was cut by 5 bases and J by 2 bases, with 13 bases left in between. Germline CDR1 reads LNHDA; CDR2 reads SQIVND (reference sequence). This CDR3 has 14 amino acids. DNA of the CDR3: TGTGCCAGTAGTCAGGTAGACAGAACCTACGAGCAGTACTTC. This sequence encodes CASSQVDRTYEQYF.

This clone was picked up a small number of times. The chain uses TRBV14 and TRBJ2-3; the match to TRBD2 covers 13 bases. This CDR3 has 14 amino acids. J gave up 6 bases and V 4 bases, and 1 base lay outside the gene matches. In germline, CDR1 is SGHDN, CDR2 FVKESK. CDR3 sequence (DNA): TGTGCCAGCAGCCTGACTAGCGGGGGGGATACGCAGTATTTT. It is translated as CASSLTSGGDTQYF.

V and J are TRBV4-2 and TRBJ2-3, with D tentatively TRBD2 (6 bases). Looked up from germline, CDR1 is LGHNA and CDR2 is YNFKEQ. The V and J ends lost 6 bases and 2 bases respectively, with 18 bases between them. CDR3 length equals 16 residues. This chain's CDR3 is CASRLGLRGITDTQYF. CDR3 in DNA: TGTGCCAGCAGACTCGGACTCCGGGGGATCACAGATACGCAGTATTTT.

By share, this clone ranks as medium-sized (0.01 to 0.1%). The CDR3 DNA follows: TGCGCCAGCAGCCCGCGGGGTAGCGGGGGGATAAACCAAGAGACCCAGTACTTC. It encodes CASSPRGSGGINQETQYF. The chain combines TRBV5-1 with TRBJ2-5; 10 bases line up with TRBD2. Germline V gives CDR1 SGHRS, CDR2 YFSETQ. The CDR3 is made up of 18 amino acids. The trim removed 4 bases at V and 0 bases at J, leaving 12 bases unmatched.

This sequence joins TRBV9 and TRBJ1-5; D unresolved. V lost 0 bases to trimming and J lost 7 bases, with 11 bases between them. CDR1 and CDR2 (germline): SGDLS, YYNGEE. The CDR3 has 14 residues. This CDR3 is CASSVGLTGQPQHF. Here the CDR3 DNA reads TGTGCCAGCAGCGTAGGGCTGACTGGGCAGCCCCAGCATTTT.

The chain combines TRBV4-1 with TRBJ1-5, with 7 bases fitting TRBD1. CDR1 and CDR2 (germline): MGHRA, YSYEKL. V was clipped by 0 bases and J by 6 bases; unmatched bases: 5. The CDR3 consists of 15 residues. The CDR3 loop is CASSQDQGEGQPQHF. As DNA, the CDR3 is TGCGCCAGCAGCCAAGATCAGGGGGAAGGTCAGCCCCAGCATTTT.

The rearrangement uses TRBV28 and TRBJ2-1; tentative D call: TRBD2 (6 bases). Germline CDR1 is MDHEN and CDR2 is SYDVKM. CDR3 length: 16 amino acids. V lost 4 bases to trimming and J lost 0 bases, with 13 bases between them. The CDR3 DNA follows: TGTGCCAGCAGTTCAGTACTAGCATTCTCCTACAATGAGCAGTTCTTC. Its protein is CASSSVLAFSYNEQFF. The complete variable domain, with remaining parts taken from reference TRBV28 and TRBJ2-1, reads DVKVTQSSRYLVKRTGEKVFLECVQDMDHENMFWYRQDPGLGLRLIYFSYDVKMKEKGDIPEGYSVSREKKERFSLILESASTNQTSMYLCASSSVLAFSYNEQFFGPGTRLTVL.

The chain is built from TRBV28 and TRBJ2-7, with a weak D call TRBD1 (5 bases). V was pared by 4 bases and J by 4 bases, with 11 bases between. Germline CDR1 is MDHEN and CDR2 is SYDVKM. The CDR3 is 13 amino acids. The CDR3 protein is CASSSTDSYEQYF. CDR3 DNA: TGTGCCAGCAGTTCGACAGATTCTTACGAGCAGTACTTC.

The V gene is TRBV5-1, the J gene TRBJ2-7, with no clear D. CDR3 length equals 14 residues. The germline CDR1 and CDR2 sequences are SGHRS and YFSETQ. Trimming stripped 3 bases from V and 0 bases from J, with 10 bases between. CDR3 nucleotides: TGCGCCAGCAGCTACCCAGGTTCCTCCTACGAGCAGTACTTC. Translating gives CASSYPGSSYEQYF.

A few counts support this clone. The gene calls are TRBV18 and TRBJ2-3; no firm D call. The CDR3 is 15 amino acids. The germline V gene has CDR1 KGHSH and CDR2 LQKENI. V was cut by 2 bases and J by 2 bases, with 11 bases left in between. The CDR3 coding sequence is TGTGCCAGCTCACCATCAGCGTGGTTCACAGATACGCAGTATTTT. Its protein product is CASSPSAWFTDTQYF.

The CDR3 DNA follows: TGCGCCAGCAGCCAAGAAGCCAGCGGGGTATGGCCCCAGCATTTT. Translating gives CASSQEASGVWPQHF. The chain couples TRBV4-1 to TRBJ1-5, with D uncertain. The germline V and J ends were trimmed by 0 bases and 9 bases, with 15 bases remaining between them. The CDR3 length is 15 residues. The germline gives CDR1 MGHRA, CDR2 YSYEKL.

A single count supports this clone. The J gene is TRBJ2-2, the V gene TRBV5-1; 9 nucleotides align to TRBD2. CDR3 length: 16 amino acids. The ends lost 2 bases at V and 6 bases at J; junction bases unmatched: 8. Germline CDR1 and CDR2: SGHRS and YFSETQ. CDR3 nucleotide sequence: TGCGCCAGCAGCTTTTCTGTAGCGGGGGCGTCCGGGGAGCTGTTTTTT. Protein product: CASSFSVAGASGELFF. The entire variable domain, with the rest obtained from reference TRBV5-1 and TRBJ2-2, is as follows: KAGVTQTPRYLIKTRGQQVTLSCSPISGHRSVSWYQQTPGQGLQFLFEYFSETQRNKGNFPGRFSGRQFSNSRSEMNVSTLELGDSALYLCASSFSVAGASGELFFGEGSRLTVL.

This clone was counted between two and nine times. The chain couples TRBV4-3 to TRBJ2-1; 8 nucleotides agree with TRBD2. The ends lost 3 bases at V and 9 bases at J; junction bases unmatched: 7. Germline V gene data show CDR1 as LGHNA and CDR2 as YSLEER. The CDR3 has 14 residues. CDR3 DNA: TGCGCCAGCAGCCACCCTAGCGGGCAAGGTGAGCAGTTCTTC. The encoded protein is CASSHPSGQGEQFF.